This entry concerns a single T cell receptor beta chain. Its target is not known. Measured with immunoSEQ multiplex PCR; TCRdb has only the in-frame clones, and not every one. The sample lists some 80,000 clones; just under 95% were seen once. These data are taken from a study of human versus mouse CDR3 diversity and MHC coevolution. Study-level findings and limits: Most of the three human donors had the lowest clonal inequality. On average, humans showed more CDR3 deletions and insertions than mice. By iCHAO1, human TCR beta clonotypes numbered approximately 1.6 million, the most.

V was pared by 6 bases and J by 4 bases, with 3 bases between. The germline V gene encodes CDR1 MNHNS and CDR2 SASEGT. This CDR3 region has 10 residues. This clonotype was obtained from a person aged 30 to 70 in good health. The rearrangement links TRBV6-1 to TRBJ1-2, with D uncertain. Sequenced material: naive CD4+ T cells from blood. Subset given: CD45RO-negative CD62L-positive naive CD4 T cells. CDR3 region: CASSGYGYTF. CDR3 bases: TGTGCCAGCAGCGGCTATGGCTACACCTTC.